This T cell receptor (beta chain) was sequenced in a study of CD8+CD57+ T cells in acquired aplastic anemia. Study-wide results and caveats: Twenty-nine CD8+ CDR3 sequences were shared between patients and controls.

The CDR3 totals 11 residues. The germline V gene has CDR1 KGHDR and CDR2 SFDVKD. The V end was cut by 6 bases, the J end by 7 bases, with 9 bases between. Investigators profiled TCR beta VDJ and CDR3 from genomic DNA template. TCRdb called the reads again in MiXCR, with one record for every CDR3 protein. The table includes 250,000 to 350,000 distinct CDR3 sequences, 45% to 70% detected once. A note on this clonotype: Its antigen is as yet unknown.

This TCR derives from a human donor with severe aplastic anemia or a healthy control (not recorded which). The rearrangement joins TRBV24-1 to TRBJ2-7; perhaps TRBD2 as D (6 bases). The specimen was sorted CD4+, CD8+, or CD8+CD57+ T cells (not recorded which) from PBMCs. The CDR3 region is CATSHSGEQYF. The CDR3 DNA follows: TGTGCCACCAGTCACAGCGGGGAGCAGTACTTC.